These 31 T cell receptor beta chains were sequenced from one sample in a study of T-cell reconstitution after alpha-beta-depleted transplantation in children. For TCRbeta, the library was prepared with unique molecular identifiers. TCRdb reprocessed the PCR reads with MiXCR, giving one entry per CDR3 protein. Counted here are 750,000 to 950,000 distinct CDR3 sequences, 16% occurring once; the ten biggest clones make up approximately 4.5%. The input for sequencing was PBMCs, mostly from graft donor cells, taken 360 days after TCRalphabeta/CD19-depleted stem cell transplant. These receptors all stem from a male patient under 18 who had a stem cell transplant for acute lymphoblastic leukemia, so the T cells may come from the graft donor.

This chain uses TRBV5-1 with TRBJ1-4, with unresolved D. The CDR3 is 14 amino acids. The ends were cut back, 4 bases at V and 7 bases at J, with 14 bases in the middle. CDR1 is SGHRS and CDR2 is YFSETQ in the germline V gene. In DNA form, the CDR3 reads TGCGCCAGCAGCCTCGAAGGTTTTGGTGAAAAACTGTTTTTT. Translated: CASSLEGFGEKLFF.

The gene calls are TRBV7-8 and TRBJ1-5, with TRBD1 matching 9 bases. Looked up from germline, CDR1 is SGHVS and CDR2 is FQNEAQ. J gave up 5 bases and V 4 bases, and 6 bases lay outside the gene matches. The CDR3 totals 15 residues. The CDR3 bases are TGTGCCAGCAGCTCCGGGACAGGGAAGGATCAGCCCCAGCATTTT. Its translation: CASSSGTGKDQPQHF.

In this sample, this clonotype turned up a few times. The gene calls are TRBV18 and TRBJ2-1; TRBD2 aligns across 9 bases. J was trimmed by 6 bases and V by 3 bases; bases with no gene match: 12. The V gene's germline CDR1 is KGHSH and CDR2 LQKENI. The CDR3 totals 17 residues. As DNA, the CDR3 is TGTGCCAGCTCACCGGTTCCAGCGGGTAGCGGGAGCAATGAGCAGTTCTTC. Protein: CASSPVPAGSGSNEQFF.

The rearrangement uses TRBV12-3 or TRBV12-4 and TRBJ1-1; D possibly corresponds to TRBD1 (5 bases). The CDR3 runs 14 residues. The ends were cut back, 5 bases at V and 4 bases at J, with 14 bases in the middle. CDR3 nucleotide sequence: TGTGCCAGCAGTCCCGGGGGTTTGGGCACTGAAGCTTTCTTT. It yields the protein CASSPGGLGTEAFF.

This rearrangement joins TRBV3-1 to TRBJ1-2; D is uncertain. Trimming pared 0 bases from V and 0 bases from J, leaving 8 bases between. The germline gives CDR1 LGHDT, CDR2 YNNKEL (reference sequence). This CDR3 is built from 15 residues. CDR3 protein: CASSQDRRANYGYTF. Here the CDR3 DNA reads TGTGCCAGCAGCCAAGATAGGAGAGCTAACTATGGCTACACCTTC.

The table lists this clonotype with a few counts. V and J are TRBV28 and TRBJ2-7; TRBD1 matches at 7 bases. The V gene's germline CDR1 is MDHEN and CDR2 SYDVKM. The CDR3 extends over 14 amino acids. J lost 7 bases, V lost 5 bases, and 11 bases had no gene match. CDR3 nucleotide sequence: TGTGCCAGCAGTCTACTACAGGGGAGTAGGGAGCAGTACTTC. It specifies CASSLLQGSREQYF. Full variable domain (remainder filled in from reference TRBV28 and TRBJ2-7): DVKVTQSSRYLVKRTGEKVFLECVQDMDHENMFWYRQDPGLGLRLIYFSYDVKMKEKGDIPEGYSVSREKKERFSLILESASTNQTSMYLCASSLLQGSREQYFGPGTRLTVT.

The rearrangement joins TRBV5-1 to TRBJ2-1; 11 nucleotides align to TRBD2. Germline V gene lookup returns CDR1 SGHRS and CDR2 YFSETQ. The J segment lost 3 bases and the V segment lost 6 bases, leaving 5 bases of the junction unmatched. The CDR3 spans 15 residues. CDR3 in DNA: TGCGCCAGCAAGGCGACTAGCGGGAACTACAATGAGCAGTTCTTC. It yields the protein CASKATSGNYNEQFF.

This clonotype was counted many times. The chain is built from TRBV20-1 and TRBJ1-1; no definite D call. The CDR3 sequence is 13 residues long. With 5 bases removed from V and 4 bases from J, the gap between germline ends came to 14 bases. Germline values: CDR1 DFQATT, CDR2 SNEGSKA (reference sequence). CDR3 bases: TGCAGTGCTTTTCGGGGATTCGGCACTGAAGCTTTCTTT. As protein: CSAFRGFGTEAFF.

The chain links TRBV27 to TRBJ1-5, with 8 bases matching TRBD1. The CDR3 has 14 amino acids. The ends lost 6 bases at V and 5 bases at J; junction bases unmatched: 6. Germline V gene sequence: CDR1 MNHEY, CDR2 SMNVEV (reference sequence). The CDR3 DNA reads TGTGCCAGCAGCTACGGACAGGGTCATCAGCCCCAGCATTTT. This sequence encodes CASSYGQGHQPQHF.

The chain joins TRBV12-3 or TRBV12-4 to TRBJ2-1; the D is unclear. Trimming removed 8 bases from V and 8 bases from J, with 16 bases in between. The CDR3 has 13 residues. The CDR3 nucleotides read TGTGCCAGCTTCCGCATAGGGCCGGATGAGCAGTTCTTC. Its protein product is CASFRIGPDEQFF.

The rearrangement links TRBV20-1 to TRBJ2-3, with TRBD2 identical over 7 bases. Germline V gene sequence: CDR1 DFQATT, CDR2 SNEGSKA (reference sequence). Trimming cost V 5 bases and J 6 bases; bases outside gene matches: 17. This CDR3 has 16 residues. CDR3 residues: CSADAPGTKTLDTQYF. CDR3 DNA sequence: TGCAGTGCTGACGCCCCCGGGACTAAGACGTTGGATACGCAGTATTTT.

This clonotype was seen a handful of times. V is TRBV20-1 and J is TRBJ2-1; 7 bases are shared with TRBD2. With 3 bases clipped from V and 5 bases from J, the junction kept 13 bases outside the gene matches. Germline V gene sequence: CDR1 DFQATT, CDR2 SNEGSKA (reference sequence). CDR3 length: 16 residues. As DNA, the CDR3 is TGCAGTGCTAGCGTCCCGAGCGGGACTCAACACAATGAGCAGTTCTTC. This translates into CSASVPSGTQHNEQFF.

This clonotype was recorded at least ten times. This sequence joins TRBV7-2 and TRBJ2-7; 8 nucleotides align to TRBD1. The germline V gene has CDR1 SGHTA and CDR2 FQGNSA. V dropped 2 bases and J dropped 6; count of bases not matched to a gene: 9. CDR3 length: 15 amino acids. CDR3 region: CASSLPGQGAFEQYF. DNA of the CDR3: TGTGCCAGCAGCTTACCGGGGCAGGGGGCGTTCGAGCAGTACTTC. The whole variable domain, remainder taken from reference TRBV7-2 and TRBJ2-7, is GAGVSQSPSNKVTEKGKDVELRCDPISGHTALYWYRQSLGQGLEFLIYFQGNSAPDKSGLPSDRFSAERTGGSVSTLTIQRTQQEDSAVYLCASSLPGQGAFEQYFGPGTRLTVT.

The J gene is TRBJ2-7, the V gene TRBV4-1, with 12 positions matching TRBD2. The CDR3 runs 16 residues. J was trimmed by 3 bases and V by 2 bases; bases with no gene match: 5. Germline V gives CDR1 MGHRA, CDR2 YSYEKL. The CDR3 nucleotides read TGCGCCAGCAGCCAATCGACTAGCGGGAGAGTCTACGAGCAGTACTTC. Residues: CASSQSTSGRVYEQYF.

V is TRBV12-3 or TRBV12-4 and J is TRBJ1-1, with 9 bases that match TRBD1. The CDR3 totals 16 residues. With V trimmed by 6 bases and J by 3 bases, 11 bases remained unmatched. CDR3 protein: CASSHGQGPFDTEAFF. As DNA, the CDR3 is TGTGCCAGCAGCCACGGACAGGGGCCCTTTGACACTGAAGCTTTCTTT.

This clonotype was detected a few times. The V gene is TRBV7-2, the J gene TRBJ1-2; D not certain. The V and J ends lost 1 base and 4 bases respectively, with 16 bases between them. This CDR3 is built from 16 residues. Germline loops: CDR1 SGHTA, CDR2 FQGNSA. The CDR3 region has the DNA TGTGCCAGCAGCTTAGGTCTGACTTTGGGTAGCTATGGCTACACCTTC. It codes for CASSLGLTLGSYGYTF.

This clonotype was counted only a few times. The chain joins TRBV7-2 to TRBJ2-7; D is possibly TRBD2 (5 bases). V gave up 1 base and J gave up 5 bases, with 12 bases separating them. This CDR3 is built from 14 residues. Germline V lookup: CDR1 SGHTA, CDR2 FQGNSA. Here the CDR3 DNA reads TGTGCCAGCAGCTTAGGAGGGAGTCTCAACGAGCAGTACTTC. Translation: CASSLGGSLNEQYF.

This clonotype was counted many times. This chain connects TRBV7-2 to TRBJ2-2; D is possibly TRBD1 (6 bases). CDR1 and CDR2 from the germline V gene are SGHTA and FQGNSA. CDR3 length: 11 residues. V lost 4 bases and J lost 11, with 8 bases in between. CDR3 residues: CASSSGTELFF. DNA of the CDR3: TGTGCCAGCAGCTCCGGGACAGAGCTGTTTTTT.

The chain links TRBV20-1 to TRBJ2-1; no clear D gene. Looked up from germline, CDR1 is DFQATT and CDR2 is SNEGSKA (reference sequence). V lost 0 bases to trimming and J lost 4 bases, with 22 bases between them. The CDR3 sequence is 18 residues long. CDR3 DNA sequence: TGCAGTGCTAGAGATGCGTTCGCGCTGGGTATTGGATACAATGAGCAGTTCTTC. It encodes CSARDAFALGIGYNEQFF.

The V and J genes are TRBV20-1 and TRBJ1-5; 10 positions match TRBD1. With V trimmed by 4 bases and J by 4 bases, 10 bases remained unmatched. The germline V gene encodes CDR1 DFQATT and CDR2 SNEGSKA (reference sequence). The CDR3 length is 16 residues. As DNA, the CDR3 is TGCAGTGCTACGGGACAGGGGCGGGGGGGGAATCAGCCCCAGCATTTT. Protein product: CSATGQGRGGNQPQHF.

The genes are TRBV5-1 and TRBJ2-2; the D gene is possibly TRBD2 (5 bases). The length of the CDR3 is 16 residues. The V gene lost 1 base and the J gene lost 3 bases, with 13 bases spanning the gap. Germline loops: CDR1 SGHRS, CDR2 YFSETQ. CDR3 in DNA: TGCGCCAGCAGCTTGAGTGGAACCGGGGACACCGGGGAGCTGTTTTTT. It yields the protein CASSLSGTGDTGELFF.

The chain employs TRBV7-9 and TRBJ2-1; 12 positions agree with TRBD2. Germline CDR1 reads SEHNR; CDR2 reads FQNEAQ (reference sequence). With V trimmed by 4 bases and J by 5 bases, 3 bases remained unmatched. The CDR3 consists of 15 residues. As DNA, the CDR3 is TGTGCCAGCAGCTGGGGACTAGCGGGCCACAATGAGCAGTTCTTC. Translated: CASSWGLAGHNEQFF.

This clonotype was observed a few times. The V gene is TRBV20-1, the J gene TRBJ2-1, with TRBD2 matching over 11 bases. V gave up 3 bases and J gave up 4 bases; unmatched junction bases: 11. CDR1 and CDR2 from the germline V gene are DFQATT and SNEGSKA (reference sequence). This CDR3 is 17 amino acids long. The DNA for the CDR3 is TGCAGTGCTAGGTGGCTTACGGGACTAGCGGCATACAATGAGCAGTTCTTC. It yields the protein CSARWLTGLAAYNEQFF.

The rearrangement links TRBV5-1 to TRBJ2-7; TRBD2 is a possible D gene (5 bases). The CDR3 is 15 residues long. Germline V gene sequence: CDR1 SGHRS, CDR2 YFSETQ. The ends were cut back, 1 base at V and 2 bases at J, with 13 bases in the middle. The CDR3 coding sequence is TGCGCCAGCAGCTTGCGAGCGGAGATTCCCTACGAGCAGTACTTC. This translates into CASSLRAEIPYEQYF.

The chain couples TRBV25-1 to TRBJ2-5; D ambiguous. The germline V gene has CDR1 MGHDK and CDR2 SYGVNS. The CDR3 loop spans 10 amino acids. The V and J ends lost 8 bases and 5 bases respectively, with 6 bases between them. The CDR3 region is CASERETQYF. The CDR3 coding sequence is TGTGCCAGCGAACGGGAGACCCAGTACTTC. Filled out from reference TRBV25-1 and TRBJ2-5, the complete variable domain reads EADIYQTPRYLVIGTGKKITLECSQTMGHDKMYWYQQDPGMELHLIHYSYGVNSTEKGDLSSESTVSRIRTEHFPLTLESARPSHTSQYLCASERETQYFGPGTRLLVL.

The chain has TRBV3-1 and TRBJ2-7, with D perhaps TRBD2 (6 bases). Trimming took off 3 bases at V and 0 bases at J, with 12 bases between the two ends. Germline V gene sequence: CDR1 LGHDT, CDR2 YNNKEL (reference sequence). This CDR3 region has 15 residues. For the CDR3, the DNA is TGTGCCAGCAGCCATAAGCGGGCCCCCTCCTACGAGCAGTACTTC. Translating gives CASSHKRAPSYEQYF.

V usage is TRBV7-8 and J usage is TRBJ2-5, with 9 bases matching TRBD2. Germline CDR1 reads SGHVS; CDR2 reads FQNEAQ. The CDR3 is 19 residues long. V shed 3 bases and J 1 base; nucleotides not matched to a gene: 15. CDR3 in amino acids: CASSFGGLSGRGPQETQYF. CDR3 nucleotides: TGTGCCAGCAGCTTTGGGGGCCTTAGCGGGAGAGGCCCCCAAGAGACCCAGTACTTC. Drawing the rest from reference TRBV7-8 and TRBJ2-5, the complete variable domain is GAGVSQSPRYKVAKRGQDVALRCDPISGHVSLFWYQQALGQGPEFLTYFQNEAQLDKSGLPSDRFFAERPEGSVSTLKIQRTQQEDSAVYLCASSFGGLSGRGPQETQYFGPGTRLLVL.

The genes are TRBV5-1 and TRBJ1-1; D is undetermined. Trimming left V 4 bases short and J 8 bases short, with 12 bases between. This CDR3 has 12 residues. Per germline, CDR1 SGHRS and CDR2 YFSETQ. The CDR3 region is CASSRTSSEAFF. In DNA, the CDR3 is TGCGCCAGCAGCCGGACCTCCTCGGAAGCTTTCTTT.

The chain joins TRBV11-2 to TRBJ2-1, with 7 positions matching TRBD2. This CDR3 has 16 residues. The V gene end was trimmed by 0 bases and the J gene end by 2 bases; junction bases not matched to a gene: 4. Looked up from germline, CDR1 is SGHAT and CDR2 is FQNNGV. CDR3 DNA sequence: TGTGCCAGCAGCTTAGAGGTGGCGGGAGCCTACAATGAGCAGTTCTTC. It codes for CASSLEVAGAYNEQFF.

This clonotype was counted a few times. The V and J genes are TRBV7-3 and TRBJ2-1; no firm D call. The CDR3 runs to 17 residues. Trimming pared 0 bases from V and 4 bases from J, leaving 16 bases between. Germline V gives CDR1 SGHTA, CDR2 FQGTGA. The CDR3 spells CASSLTPQPRTYNEQFF. As DNA, the CDR3 is TGTGCCAGCAGCTTAACCCCCCAGCCTCGAACTTACAATGAGCAGTTCTTC.

This clonotype turned up a few times. The V and J genes are TRBV24-1 and TRBJ2-5; weak D call: TRBD1 (8 bases). From germline, CDR1 is KGHDR and CDR2 SFDVKD. The CDR3 contains 15 residues. Trimming pared 0 bases from V and 3 bases from J, leaving 10 bases between. In DNA, the CDR3 is TGTGCCACCAGTGATTTGACAGGGGGGGAAGAGACCCAGTACTTC. Translating it yields CATSDLTGGEETQYF.